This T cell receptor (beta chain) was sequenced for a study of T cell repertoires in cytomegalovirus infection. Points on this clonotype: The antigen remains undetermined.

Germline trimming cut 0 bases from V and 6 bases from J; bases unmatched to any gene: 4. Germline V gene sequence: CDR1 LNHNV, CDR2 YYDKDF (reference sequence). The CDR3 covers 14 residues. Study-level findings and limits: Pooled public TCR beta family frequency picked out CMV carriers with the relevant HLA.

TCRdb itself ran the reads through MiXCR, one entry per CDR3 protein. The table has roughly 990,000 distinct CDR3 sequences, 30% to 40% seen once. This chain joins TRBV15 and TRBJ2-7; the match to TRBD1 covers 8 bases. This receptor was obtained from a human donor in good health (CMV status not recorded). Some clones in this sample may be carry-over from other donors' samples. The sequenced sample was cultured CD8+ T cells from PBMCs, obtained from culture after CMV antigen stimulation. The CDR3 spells CATSRDRQGFEQYF. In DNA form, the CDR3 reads TGTGCCACCAGCAGAGATCGACAGGGGTTCGAGCAGTACTTC.